These 19 T cell receptor beta chains originate from one sample sequenced in a study of shared clonotypes between healthy human individuals. Sequencing used immunoSEQ multiplex PCR; TCRdb keeps in-frame clones, though not all of them. The sample includes 2,500,000 or so clones, 80% to 95% of them seen just once. Source material: naive CD4+ T cells from PBMCs. Subset reported: CD45RA+ positively selected. These receptors were taken from a man younger than 35 in good health. Some clones in this sample may be carry-over from other donors' samples.

The V call is TRBV10-3, the J call TRBJ2-1, with TRBD2 matching over 11 bases. The CDR3 consists of 16 residues. Trimming at V came to 6 bases and at J to 0 bases, leaving 4 bases not matched to a gene. Germline V lookup: CDR1 ENHRY, CDR2 SYGVKD. The CDR3 loop reads CAIRDSGRGSYNEQFF. CDR3 sequence (DNA): TGTGCCATCAGGGATAGCGGGAGGGGCTCCTACAATGAGCAGTTCTTC.

The chain couples TRBV10-3 to TRBJ1-1; 7 nucleotides align to TRBD1. This CDR3 has 14 residues. The J segment lost 6 bases and the V segment lost 6 bases, leaving 10 bases of the junction unmatched. Germline V lookup: CDR1 ENHRY, CDR2 SYGVKD. Here the CDR3 reads CAIRGTVGRPEAFF. The DNA of the CDR3 is TGTGCCATCAGGGGGACAGTCGGCCGTCCTGAAGCTTTCTTT.

The rearrangement links TRBV18 to TRBJ2-7; D possibly corresponds to TRBD2 (6 bases). There are 15 residues in the CDR3. V gave up 2 bases and J gave up 4 bases, with 15 bases separating them. The germline V gene has CDR1 KGHSH and CDR2 LQKENI. The DNA for the CDR3 is TGTGCCAGCTCACCATTAACGGGAGTGTTTTACGAGCAGTACTTC. Protein sequence: CASSPLTGVFYEQYF.

The gene calls are TRBV6-5 and TRBJ2-1; D uncertain. The germline V gene encodes CDR1 MNHEY and CDR2 SVGAGI. V lost 7 bases and J lost 1, with 14 bases in between. The CDR3 length is 15 residues. This CDR3 is CASTPHTASYNEQFF. The CDR3 DNA reads TGTGCCAGCACCCCCCACACGGCGTCCTACAATGAGCAGTTCTTC.

The chain joins TRBV18 to TRBJ1-1, with 7 bases aligning to TRBD1. Germline CDR1 reads KGHSH; CDR2 reads LQKENI. J gave up 2 bases and V 3 bases, and 9 bases lay outside the gene matches. The CDR3 loop spans 16 amino acids. CDR3 sequence (DNA): TGTGCCAGCTCACCCCGTACCGGGACAGATAACACTGAAGCTTTCTTT. Protein: CASSPRTGTDNTEAFF.

This chain uses TRBV7-2 with TRBJ2-5; D not certain. CDR3 length equals 14 residues. Trimming shortened V by 1 base and J by 5 bases, and 11 bases separated the two germline ends. Germline values: CDR1 SGHTA, CDR2 FQGNSA. CDR3 bases: TGTGCCAGCAGCTTAGTTTCACGGCGGGAGACCCAGTACTTC. This codes for CASSLVSRRETQYF. The entire variable domain, with the rest obtained from reference TRBV7-2 and TRBJ2-5, is as follows: GAGVSQSPSNKVTEKGKDVELRCDPISGHTALYWYRQSLGQGLEFLIYFQGNSAPDKSGLPSDRFSAERTGGSVSTLTIQRTQQEDSAVYLCASSLVSRRETQYFGPGTRLLVL.

Comments on this clone: This CDR3 is also generated by other DNA sequences in the sample. The chain is built from TRBV5-1 and TRBJ1-5; D call uncertain. Germline V gene sequence: CDR1 SGHRS, CDR2 YFSETQ. The CDR3 extends over 14 amino acids. V gave up 0 bases and J gave up 4 bases, with 8 bases separating them. CDR3 nucleotides: TGCGCCAGCAGCTTGGACGCGGGGAATCAGCCCCAGCATTTT. It specifies CASSLDAGNQPQHF. The full variable domain, completed using reference TRBV5-1 and TRBJ1-5, is KAGVTQTPRYLIKTRGQQVTLSCSPISGHRSVSWYQQTPGQGLQFLFEYFSETQRNKGNFPGRFSGRQFSNSRSEMNVSTLELGDSALYLCASSLDAGNQPQHFGDGTRLSIL.

The chain carries TRBV2 and TRBJ2-7, with D tentatively TRBD1 (5 bases). The V and J ends lost 3 bases and 2 bases respectively, with 8 bases between them. Germline CDR1 SNHLY, CDR2 FYNNEI. The CDR3 contains 13 residues. CDR3 region: CASSDLGAYEQYF. The CDR3 DNA reads as TGTGCCAGCAGTGATTTAGGGGCCTACGAGCAGTACTTC.

Here the CDR3 DNA reads TGTGCCAGCAGCGGTCCCTCAGCAGGGTACACCGGGGAGCTGTTTTTT. Its protein product is CASSGPSAGYTGELFF. The chain links TRBV9 to TRBJ2-2; the D gene is possibly TRBD1 (5 bases). V gave up 3 bases and J gave up 3 bases, with 15 bases separating them. From germline, CDR1 is SGDLS and CDR2 YYNGEE. The CDR3 sequence is 16 residues long.

The V gene is TRBV28, the J gene TRBJ1-4; weak D call: TRBD1 (6 bases). The germline V gene has CDR1 MDHEN and CDR2 SYDVKM. V was cut by 8 bases and J by 5 bases, with 12 bases left in between. This CDR3 has 13 amino acids. The CDR3 here is CASSTGLNEKLFF. For the CDR3, the DNA is TGTGCCAGCTCCACAGGGCTGAATGAAAAACTGTTTTTT. The full variable domain, completed using reference TRBV28 and TRBJ1-4, is DVKVTQSSRYLVKRTGEKVFLECVQDMDHENMFWYRQDPGLGLRLIYFSYDVKMKEKGDIPEGYSVSREKKERFSLILESASTNQTSMYLCASSTGLNEKLFFGSGTQLSVL.

This clone was recorded once. The gene calls are TRBV27 and TRBJ2-2, with D possibly being TRBD1 (6 bases). Germline CDR1 MNHEY, CDR2 SMNVEV (reference sequence). The germline V and J ends were trimmed by 11 bases and 0 bases, with 10 bases remaining between them. The CDR3 is 13 residues long. CDR3 residues: CAGRDTNTGELFF. CDR3 nucleotide sequence: TGTGCCGGTCGGGACACGAACACCGGGGAGCTGTTTTTT.

This chain connects TRBV30 to TRBJ1-5, with D perhaps TRBD1 (5 bases). Germline lookup yields CDR1 GTSNPN and CDR2 SVGIG (reference sequence). Trimming pared 2 bases from V and 7 bases from J, leaving 15 bases between. CDR3 length: 14 amino acids. CDR3 sequence reads: CAWSMGGVEQPQHF. CDR3 nucleotides: TGTGCCTGGAGTATGGGGGGAGTAGAACAGCCCCAGCATTTT.

The gene calls are TRBV2 and TRBJ2-2, with D perhaps TRBD1 (5 bases). The length of the CDR3 is 15 residues. The V gene's germline CDR1 is SNHLY and CDR2 FYNNEI. Trimming cost V 6 bases and J 0 bases, with 11 bases left between them. CDR3 sequence (DNA): TGTGCCAGCAGAACAGGACGGTCGAACACCGGGGAGCTGTTTTTT. It yields the protein CASRTGRSNTGELFF. Supplemented by reference TRBV2 and TRBJ2-2, the full variable domain reads EPEVTQTPSHQVTQMGQEVILRCVPISNHLYFYWYRQILGQKVEFLVSFYNNEISEKSEIFDDQFSVERPDGSNFTLKIRSTKLEDSAMYFCASRTGRSNTGELFFGEGSRLTVL.

The V gene is TRBV2, the J gene TRBJ2-2; 10 bases align to TRBD1. The CDR3 covers 14 residues. Trimming at V came to 8 bases and at J to 6 bases, leaving 6 bases not matched to a gene. Germline values: CDR1 SNHLY, CDR2 FYNNEI. The CDR3 DNA reads as TGTGCCAGCCTCCGGGACAGGGGTCCCGGGGAGCTGTTTTTT. Translated: CASLRDRGPGELFF.

The rearrangement links TRBV29-1 to TRBJ1-1, with D unresolved. Germline V lookup: CDR1 SQVTM, CDR2 ANQGSEA. V was clipped by 1 base and J by 1 base, with 13 bases between them. The CDR3 covers 15 residues. CDR3 amino acids: CSVEGRQAQNTEAFF. The CDR3 nucleotides are TGCAGCGTTGAAGGAAGGCAGGCCCAGAACACTGAAGCTTTCTTT.

The CDR3 coding sequence is TGTGCCAGCAGCCAAGATTTTGTCGCGGGAGTAGAAACAGATACGCAGTATTTT. It yields the protein CASSQDFVAGVETDTQYF. The chain couples TRBV14 to TRBJ2-3; TRBD2 agrees at 7 bases. In germline, CDR1 is SGHDN, CDR2 FVKESK. V lost 0 bases to trimming and J lost 3 bases; unmatched junction nucleotides: 12. This CDR3 spans 18 amino acids.

This chain uses TRBV5-4 with TRBJ2-3, with a tentative D call TRBD2 (6 bases). The V end was cut by 4 bases, the J end by 5 bases, with 17 bases between. The germline gives CDR1 SGHNT, CDR2 YYREEE (reference sequence). The CDR3 is 15 amino acids. CDR3 coding DNA: TGTGCCAGCAGCAAGGGAGGACTTCCAGAAGATACGCAGTATTTT. Amino acid sequence: CASSKGGLPEDTQYF.

This chain joins TRBV29-1 and TRBJ2-2; D possibly corresponds to TRBD1 (5 bases). The germline V and J ends were trimmed by 5 bases and 3 bases, with 10 bases remaining between them. The CDR3 is 13 residues long. CDR1 is SQVTM and CDR2 is ANQGSEA in the germline V gene. The CDR3 region is CSVFQGYTGELFF. The CDR3 region has the DNA TGCAGCGTTTTCCAGGGATACACCGGGGAGCTGTTTTTT.

The chain combines TRBV6-5 with TRBJ2-1; no clear D. The CDR3 covers 12 residues. Germline CDR1 reads MNHEY; CDR2 reads SVGAGI. Between the trimmed V and J ends, which lost 5 bases and 10 bases, there was a span of 12 bases. The CDR3 bases are TGTGCCAGCAGTCCCCGAACGGGCGAGCAGTTCTTC. Translation: CASSPRTGEQFF.